A single sample gave rise to the 11 T cell receptor beta chains below, sequenced in a study of Ad26.COV2.S vaccination and SARS-CoV-2 variants. Treatment noted: roughly 19 received Ad26.COV2.S at low or high dose, single or two shots; 5 received placebo; per-sample allocation not given. Day 63 after the first vaccine or placebo injection was the time point for sampling. Here immunoSEQ multiplex PCR was the method, and the copy in TCRdb shows in-frame clones only, minus some. The repertoire holds roughly 680,000 clones, with more than 70% as singletons. Source: peripheral blood, taken in a trial of Ad26.COV2.S vaccine versus placebo. The source of these receptors is a person between 18 and 65 years old who received the Ad26.COV2.S COVID-19 vaccine or a placebo.

This chain connects TRBV5-1 to TRBJ2-2, with D possibly being TRBD1 (6 bases). Germline CDR1 SGHRS, CDR2 YFSETQ. The germline V and J ends were trimmed by 3 bases and 6 bases, with 12 bases remaining between them. The CDR3 has 14 residues. CDR3 residues: CASSSGQPAGELFF. Here the CDR3 DNA reads TGCGCCAGCAGCTCAGGACAGCCGGCCGGGGAGCTGTTTTTT.

J is TRBJ2-7 and V is TRBV30, with 10 bases matching TRBD2. This CDR3 is built from 16 residues. The J segment lost 4 bases and the V segment lost 2 bases, leaving 11 bases of the junction unmatched. Germline CDR1 GTSNPN, CDR2 SVGIG (reference sequence). The DNA for the CDR3 is TGTGCCTGGAGTATACGCAGCGTACTAGCGGGGTACGAGCAGTACTTC. It specifies CAWSIRSVLAGYEQYF.

V is TRBV6-6 and J is TRBJ2-7; D tentatively reads TRBD1 or TRBD2 (5 bases each). Germline loops: CDR1 MNHNY, CDR2 SVGAGI (reference sequence). This CDR3 is 15 amino acids long. Trimming took 6 bases from V and 1 from J, leaving 16 bases between them. CDR3 protein: CASRPLEGKSYEQYF. CDR3 bases: TGTGCCAGCAGGCCCCTCGAGGGGAAATCCTACGAGCAGTACTTC.

The chain couples TRBV7-6 to TRBJ1-3, with 9 bases that match TRBD1. The CDR3 length is 15 residues. Losses at the gene ends were 2 bases for V and 10 bases for J; bases not matched to a gene: 9. Germline V gives CDR1 SGHVS, CDR2 FNYEAQ. The CDR3 here is CASSLKTGGAVTIYF. The CDR3 DNA sequence: TGTGCCAGCAGCTTAAAAACAGGGGGCGCGGTGACCATATATTTT.

V gene TRBV6-4 combines with J gene TRBJ1-5, with no clear D. V gave up 4 bases and J gave up 7 bases, with 11 bases separating them. The germline V gene encodes CDR1 MRHNA and CDR2 SNTAGT. The CDR3 has 13 residues. The CDR3 DNA reads TGTGCCAGCAGTGTGGAAATTAGCCAGCCCCAGCATTTT. Translated, it gives CASSVEISQPQHF.

Points on this clone: Distinct nucleotide sequences in the sample also encode this CDR3. The chain has TRBV11-2 and TRBJ2-6; no firm D call. The CDR3 runs to 13 residues. Germline CDR1 is SGHAT and CDR2 is FQNNGV. Deletions cut 3 bases from V and 4 bases from J, with 4 bases between. This chain's CDR3 is CASSLPGANVLTF. The CDR3 coding sequence is TGTGCCAGCAGCTTGCCCGGGGCCAACGTCCTGACTTTC.

The DNA of the CDR3 is TGTGCCAGCAGTTATGGCAGACAAGAGACCCAGTACTTC. The encoded protein is CASSYGRQETQYF. The rearrangement uses TRBV6-6 and TRBJ2-5; D is unresolved. Germline loops: CDR1 MNHNY, CDR2 SVGAGI (reference sequence). V lost 3 bases and J lost 2, with 7 bases in between. The CDR3 runs to 13 residues.

The chain combines TRBV25-1 with TRBJ2-7, with D perhaps matching TRBD1 (6 bases). CDR3 length equals 13 residues. CDR1 is MGHDK and CDR2 is SYGVNS in the germline V gene. Trimming pared 7 bases from V and 4 bases from J, leaving 14 bases between. CDR3 nucleotides: TGTGCCAGCACCGAAGGGGGTCGGTACGAGCAGTACTTC. Protein product: CASTEGGRYEQYF.

This clone was detected once. This chain uses TRBV21-1 with TRBJ2-3; the table's D call TRBD2 went unverified against the DNA. TRBV21-1 has pseudogene status. This CDR3 has 17 residues. This chain's CDR3 is CASRRASGSRGTDTQYF. CDR3 sequence (DNA): TGTGCCAGCAGGAGGGCTAGCGGGAGTCGGGGAACAGATACGCAGTATTTT.

V gene TRBV11-3 combines with J gene TRBJ2-1, with 8 bases fitting TRBD2. CDR1 SGHNT and CDR2 YENEEA come from the germline V gene. There are 15 residues in the CDR3. V gave up 3 bases and J gave up 5 bases; unmatched junction bases: 6. CDR3 protein: CASSLNSGKNNEQFF. CDR3 coding DNA: TGTGCCAGCAGCTTGAATAGCGGGAAAAACAATGAGCAGTTCTTC.

The sample holds one count of this clone. V gene TRBV18 combines with J gene TRBJ1-1; tentatively, D is TRBD1 (5 bases). Germline values: CDR1 KGHSH, CDR2 LQKENI. This CDR3 spans 11 amino acids. Trimming removed 10 bases at V and 5 bases at J, with 11 bases between. CDR3 in amino acids: CATIGETEAFF. Written as DNA, the CDR3 is TGTGCCACAATAGGGGAGACTGAAGCTTTCTTT. Together with reference TRBV18 and TRBJ1-1, the CDR3 gives the full variable domain: NAGVMQNPRHLVRRRGQEARLRCSPMKGHSHVYWYRQLPEEGLKFMVYLQKENIIDESGMPKERFSAEFPKEGPSILRIQQVVRGDSAAYFCATIGETEAFFGQGTRLTVV.